This TCR beta chain was sequenced for a study of beta chain features in type 1 diabetes. Trimming took off 7 bases at V and 1 base at J, with 19 bases between the two ends. There are 15 residues in the CDR3. CDR1 and CDR2 from the germline V gene are SQVTM and ANQGSEA. The whole isolated RNA underwent reverse transcription, so sequencing captured expressed TCRB transcripts. Sequencing was performed with immunoSEQ multiplex PCR; in TCRdb, only in-frame clones are kept and a portion is missing. The repertoire holds under 500,000 clones, with approximately 31% as singletons. The sequenced material came from naive CD4+ T cells from blood. The genes are TRBV29-1 and TRBJ1-2; D unresolved. This sequence originates from a man younger than 35 in good health. Here the CDR3 DNA reads TGCAGCGCTTCACACAGTTTCTGGATTAACTATGGCTACACCTTC. It encodes CSASHSFWINYGYTF.